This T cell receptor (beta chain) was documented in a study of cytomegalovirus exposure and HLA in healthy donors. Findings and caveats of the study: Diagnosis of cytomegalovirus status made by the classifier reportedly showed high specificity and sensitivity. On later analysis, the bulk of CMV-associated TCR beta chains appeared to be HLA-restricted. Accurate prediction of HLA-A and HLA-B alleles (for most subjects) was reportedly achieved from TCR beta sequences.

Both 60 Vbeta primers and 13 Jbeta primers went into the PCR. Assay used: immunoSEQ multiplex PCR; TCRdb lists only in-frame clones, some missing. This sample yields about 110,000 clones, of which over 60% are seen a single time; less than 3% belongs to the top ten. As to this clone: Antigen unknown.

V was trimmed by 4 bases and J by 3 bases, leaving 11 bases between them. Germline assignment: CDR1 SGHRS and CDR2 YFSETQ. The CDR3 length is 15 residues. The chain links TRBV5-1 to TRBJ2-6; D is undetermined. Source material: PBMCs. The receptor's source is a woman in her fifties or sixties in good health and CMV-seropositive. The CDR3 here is CASSARGNGANVLTF. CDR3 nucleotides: TGCGCCAGCAGCGCTCGTGGCAATGGGGCCAACGTCCTGACTTTC.